The 14 T cell receptor beta chains below come from one sample, sequenced in a study of T cell responses to AZD1222 COVID-19 vaccine (dated by TCRdb to the early 2020s). This specimen's time point label, per the study, means: baseline before first vaccination. The treatment or condition label of this sample denotes: meningococcal conjugate vaccine given as trial control. The library was prepared using the immunoSEQ multiplex PCR assay. TCRdb retrieved this table from immuneACCESS and kept in-frame rearrangements only. Not all clones are present; in checked studies, unresolved V genes account for under half, and no reason is known for the remainder. The sample records some 150,000 clones, roughly nine tenths of which are singletons. In total, the top ten clones hold roughly 4.5% of the sample. The sequencing here drew on peripheral blood, taken on day 0 of MenACWY control vaccination. These receptors all come from an adult in good health.

As regards this clone: The sample holds other DNA sequences that translate to the same CDR3. The DNA of the CDR3 is TGTGCCAGCAGCGTAGGGACGGCCACCTACGAGCAGTACTTC. Protein: CASSVGTATYEQYF. This chain joins TRBV9 and TRBJ2-7, with D uncertain. Trimming left V 0 bases short and J 2 bases short, with 9 bases between. There are 14 residues in the CDR3. Germline assignment: CDR1 SGDLS and CDR2 YYNGEE. The full variable domain, its missing parts supplied by reference TRBV9 and TRBJ2-7, is DSGVTQTPKHLITATGQRVTLRCSPRSGDLSVYWYQQSLDQGLQFLIQYYNGEERAKGNILERFSAQQFPDLHSELNLSSLELGDSALYFCASSVGTATYEQYFGPGTRLTVT.

This clone appeared a few times. The chain has TRBV6-5 and TRBJ2-1; 8 nucleotides match TRBD2. V shed 6 bases and J 4 bases; nucleotides not matched to a gene: 5. The V gene's germline CDR1 is MNHEY and CDR2 SVGAGI. The CDR3 length is 14 residues. The CDR3 loop is CASRGAGVYNEQFF. DNA of the CDR3: TGTGCCAGCAGGGGAGCGGGGGTATACAATGAGCAGTTCTTC.

The chain joins TRBV6-2 or TRBV6-3 to TRBJ2-7, with D unresolved. Trimming removed 4 bases at V and 0 bases at J, with 10 bases between. From germline, CDR1 is MNHEY and CDR2 SVGEGT. The CDR3 is 14 residues long. The CDR3 protein is CASSFSLSSYEQYF. In DNA, the CDR3 is TGTGCCAGCAGTTTCTCCCTGAGCTCCTACGAGCAGTACTTC.

The V and J genes are TRBV30 and TRBJ2-7; tentative D call: TRBD2 (6 bases). This CDR3 is 14 amino acids long. Germline CDR1 GTSNPN, CDR2 SVGIG (reference sequence). Trimming pared 1 base from V and 4 bases from J, leaving 14 bases between. CDR3 sequence: CAWSGGGRVYEQYF. As DNA, the CDR3 is TGTGCCTGGAGTGGAGGAGGGCGAGTGTACGAGCAGTACTTC.

The chain couples TRBV21-1 to TRBJ1-4; the table's D call, TRBD1, has no DNA check behind it. TRBV21-1 corresponds to a pseudogene. This CDR3 spans 16 amino acids. The CDR3 here is CASSRDRGLLEEKLFF. In DNA form, the CDR3 reads TGTGCCAGCAGCAGGGACAGGGGTCTTCTTGAGGAAAAACTGTTTTTT.

The V gene is TRBV27, the J gene TRBJ1-2, with a possible D match to TRBD1 (6 bases). Germline V gene lookup returns CDR1 MNHEY and CDR2 SMNVEV (reference sequence). This CDR3 spans 15 amino acids. Between the trimmed V and J ends, which lost 5 bases and 4 bases, there was a span of 17 bases. The CDR3 loop reads CASSPGGRGSYGYTF. The DNA for the CDR3 is TGTGCCAGCAGTCCGGGGGGCAGGGGAAGCTATGGCTACACCTTC.

The genes are TRBV6-4 and TRBJ2-3; TRBD2 aligns across 7 bases. The CDR3 sequence is 15 residues long. CDR1 MRHNA and CDR2 SNTAGT come from the germline V gene. With 4 bases clipped from V and 1 base from J, the junction kept 5 bases outside the gene matches. The CDR3 is CASSVLAGGTDTQYF. Here the CDR3 DNA reads TGTGCCAGCAGTGTCTTGGCGGGAGGCACAGATACGCAGTATTTT.

This chain uses TRBV4-3 with TRBJ1-1; unclear D gene. Germline values: CDR1 LGHNA, CDR2 YSLEER. The CDR3 spans 12 residues. The V end was cut by 1 base, the J end by 7 bases, with 7 bases between. This chain's CDR3 is CASSQVSGEAFF. CDR3 DNA sequence: TGCGCCAGCAGCCAAGTGTCCGGTGAAGCTTTCTTT.

The chain recombines TRBV28 with TRBJ1-5; no clear D. CDR1 MDHEN and CDR2 SYDVKM come from the germline V gene. The length of the CDR3 is 15 residues. The V gene lost 2 bases and the J gene lost 0 bases, with 8 bases spanning the gap. In nucleotides, the CDR3 is TGTGCCAGCAGTTTACCCGGAAATAGCAATCAGCCCCAGCATTTT. Translation gives CASSLPGNSNQPQHF.

The chain joins TRBV7-2 to TRBJ2-2; unclear D gene. Germline lookup yields CDR1 SGHTA and CDR2 FQGNSA. Trimming left V 4 bases short and J 4 bases short, with 16 bases between. This CDR3 spans 16 amino acids. The CDR3 is CASSSEPGRVTGELFF. CDR3 DNA sequence: TGTGCCAGCAGCTCGGAGCCCGGCAGAGTCACCGGGGAGCTGTTTTTT.

Regarding this clone: One end of the junction fails to match germline, which may point to a read error. The V call is TRBV7-7, the J call TRBJ2-1; 9 nucleotides agree with TRBD1. The CDR3 has 14 amino acids. Germline CDR1 reads SSHAT; CDR2 reads FNYEAQ (reference sequence). Written as DNA, the CDR3 is TGTGCTAGCAGCTTAGGACAGGGGAACCATGAGCAGTTCTTC. Protein product: CASSLGQGNHEQFF. Full variable domain (missing parts from reference TRBV7-7 and TRBJ2-1): GAGVSQSPRYKVTKRGQDVTLRCDPISSHATLYWYQQALGQGPEFLTYFNYEAQPDKSGLPSDRFSAERPEGSISTLTIQRTEQRDSAMYRCASSLGQGNHEQFFGPGTRLTVL.

The J gene is TRBJ1-6, the V gene TRBV19; D remains ambiguous. The V gene lost 3 bases and the J gene lost 5 bases, with 14 bases spanning the gap. Germline CDR1 LNHDA, CDR2 SQIVND (reference sequence). The CDR3 runs to 16 residues. As DNA, the CDR3 is TGTGCCAGTAGTATTTCGGAGGGCTACGATAATTCACCCCTCCACTTT. Encoded protein: CASSISEGYDNSPLHF.

This chain uses TRBV5-1 with TRBJ1-4; maybe TRBD1 (5 bases). The CDR3 consists of 12 residues. Germline CDR1 reads SGHRS; CDR2 reads YFSETQ. The ends were cut back, 3 bases at V and 6 bases at J, with 6 bases in the middle. CDR3 region: CASSWDDEKLFF. The CDR3 DNA follows: TGCGCCAGCAGCTGGGACGATGAAAAACTGTTTTTT.

The rearrangement links TRBV5-1 to TRBJ2-5; D unresolved. The germline V gene encodes CDR1 SGHRS and CDR2 YFSETQ. V lost 0 bases, J lost 0 bases, and 6 bases lay in between. The CDR3 contains 14 residues. CDR3 region: CASSLGRHQETQYF. The CDR3, as DNA: TGCGCCAGCAGCTTGGGGCGGCACCAAGAGACCCAGTACTTC.